A selection of T cell receptor beta chains follows, all from one sample in a study of cytomegalovirus exposure and HLA in healthy donors. Sequenced by immunoSEQ multiplex PCR; TCRdb stores in-frame clones only, minus some. The specimen's table records some 44,000 clones. What was sequenced was PBMCs. The receptors were gathered from a woman aged 25-40 years in good health and CMV-seronegative. Each CDR3 is given with its conserved first and last residue. The order of the fields is J gene, D gene, V gene, CDR3 DNA, CDR3 protein. The D gene is left open where the match is weak.

J gene: TRBJ1-1; D gene: NA; V gene: TRBV7-3; CDR3 DNA: TGTGCCAGCAGGTTCCCCACGCGAGGTGAAGCTTTCTTT; CDR3 protein: CASRFPTRGEAFF
J gene: TRBJ2-7; D gene: NA; V gene: TRBV27; CDR3 DNA: TGTGCCAGCAACCCTAGGGGGACCACCTACGAGCAGTACTTC; CDR3 protein: CASNPRGTTYEQYF
J gene: TRBJ1-5; D gene: NA; V gene: TRBV6-6; CDR3 DNA: TGTGCCAGCAGTTACTCGCCAAGGCTTGGAGGGCCCCAGCATTTT; CDR3 protein: CASSYSPRLGGPQHF
J gene: TRBJ1-5; D gene: NA; V gene: TRBV9; CDR3 DNA: TGTGCCAGCAGCGTAGGGACAGTCGGGGGGGCCCAGCATTTT; CDR3 protein: CASSVGTVGGAQHF
J gene: TRBJ1-1; D gene: NA; V gene: TRBV5-1; CDR3 DNA: TGCGCCAGCAGCCCGGACGGACAGAACACTGAAGCTTTCTTT; CDR3 protein: CASSPDGQNTEAFF
J gene: TRBJ1-1; D gene: NA; V gene: TRBV28; CDR3 DNA: TGTGCCAGCAGATCAGGGGCTGGTGACACTGAAGCTTTCTTT; CDR3 protein: CASRSGAGDTEAFF
J gene: TRBJ1-3; D gene: NA; V gene: TRBV5-1; CDR3 DNA: TGCGCCAGCAGCTTTTGGCACACCATATATTTT; CDR3 protein: CASSFWHTIYF
J gene: TRBJ2-2; D gene: TRBD2; V gene: TRBV2; CDR3 DNA: TGTGCCAGCAGCCTGACTAGCGGTTACACCGGGGAGCTGTTTTTT; CDR3 protein: CASSLTSGYTGELFF
J gene: TRBJ2-7; D gene: NA; V gene: TRBV18; CDR3 DNA: TGTGCCAGCTCACTGGAGGCGTTTAACTACGAGCAGTACTTC; CDR3 protein: CASSLEAFNYEQYF
J gene: TRBJ2-7; D gene: TRBD1; V gene: TRBV18; CDR3 DNA: TGTGCCAGCTCACCGAAGAATCCCGGGACAGGGAGCGAGCAGTACTTC; CDR3 protein: CASSPKNPGTGSEQYF
J gene: TRBJ2-7; D gene: TRBD1; V gene: TRBV28; CDR3 DNA: TGTGCCAGCAGTTCATATACACCGGGACAGGGGGCCGCCTACGAGCAGTACTTC; CDR3 protein: CASSSYTPGQGAAYEQYF
J gene: TRBJ1-1; D gene: NA; V gene: TRBV4-1; CDR3 DNA: TGCGCCAGCAGCCAAGAGGCAACGTACACTGAAGCTTTCTTT; CDR3 protein: CASSQEATYTEAFF
J gene: TRBJ2-7; D gene: NA; V gene: TRBV11-2; CDR3 DNA: TGTGCCAGCTCGGTATTAAGCGAGCAGTACTTC; CDR3 protein: CASSVLSEQYF
J gene: TRBJ1-2; D gene: TRBD1; V gene: TRBV7-9; CDR3 DNA: TGTGCCAGCAGCCTCGGGACAGGGAACTCTAACTATGGCTACACCTTC; CDR3 protein: CASSLGTGNSNYGYTF
J gene: TRBJ2-1; D gene: NA; V gene: TRBV6-5; CDR3 DNA: TGTGCCAGCAGTTACGATCCGGCAGGGAACTACAATGAGCAGTTCTTC; CDR3 protein: CASSYDPAGNYNEQFF
J gene: TRBJ1-5; D gene: NA; V gene: TRBV20-1; CDR3 DNA: TGCAGTGCTCCAGAGAGGCAGCCCCAGCATTTT; CDR3 protein: CSAPERQPQHF
J gene: TRBJ2-7; D gene: TRBD1; V gene: TRBV28; CDR3 DNA: TGTGCCAGCAAACCGTCCGGGACAGGCTACGAGCAGTACTTC; CDR3 protein: CASKPSGTGYEQYF
J gene: TRBJ1-1; D gene: NA; V gene: TRBV30; CDR3 DNA: TGTGCCTGGGACGTAAGACAGGATAAAAACTTT; CDR3 protein: CAWDVRQDKNF
J gene: TRBJ2-7; D gene: NA; V gene: TRBV28; CDR3 DNA: TGTGCCAGCAGTCCGCGGACTATTGATTACGAGCAGTACTTC; CDR3 protein: CASSPRTIDYEQYF
J gene: TRBJ2-3; D gene: TRBD2; V gene: TRBV5-1; CDR3 DNA: TGCGCCAGCAGCTTGGGGGCCCGCATTAGCGGGAGTGTTGGGGCTAGCACAGATACGCAGTATTTT; CDR3 protein: CASSLGARISGSVGASTDTQYF
J gene: TRBJ2-7; D gene: TRBD2; V gene: TRBV28; CDR3 DNA: TGTGCCAGCAGTTATACCTCCGGGACTAGCGGGAATAAGCAGTACTTC; CDR3 protein: CASSYTSGTSGNKQYF
J gene: TRBJ1-1; D gene: NA; V gene: TRBV4-1; CDR3 DNA: TGCGCCAGCAGCCAAGGTTGGGAGAGAGAGATGAACACTGAAGCTTTCTTT; CDR3 protein: CASSQGWEREMNTEAFF
J gene: TRBJ2-7; D gene: NA; V gene: TRBV7-9; CDR3 DNA: TGTGCCAGCAGCTTAGGGGGGGTACCCTACGAGCAGTACTTC; CDR3 protein: CASSLGGVPYEQYF
J gene: TRBJ2-5; D gene: TRBD2; V gene: TRBV4-1; CDR3 DNA: TGCGCCAGCAGTCAAGGGTCATGGATGCGGGAGGGACGCCAAGAGACCCAGTACTTC; CDR3 protein: CASSQGSWMREGRQETQYF
J gene: TRBJ2-7; D gene: TRBD2; V gene: TRBV5-1; CDR3 DNA: TGCGCCACCAAGCGGGACCCAAACTACGAGCAGTACTTC; CDR3 protein: CATKRDPNYEQYF
J gene: TRBJ2-1; D gene: TRBD2; V gene: TRBV19; CDR3 DNA: TGTGCCAGTACTAAGGGTAGCGGGAGGGCCGTGAGTGAGCAGTTCTTC; CDR3 protein: CASTKGSGRAVSEQFF